This record looks at one T cell receptor beta chain sequence and its context. The antigen this receptor binds is unknown. Base qualities are missing; no much larger clone stands one base away. The trial excluded patients who had a history of autoimmune disease or were on systemic immunosuppression. Peripheral blood for TCR sequencing was collected from all dose cohorts at baseline, on cycle 4 day 1, and on cycle 7 day 1. The samples were drawn from a first-in-human, open-label, multicenter phase I dose-escalation trial of ivuxolimab. Adults with locally advanced or metastatic head and neck squamous cell, hepatocellular, melanoma or renal cell carcinoma were enrolled in the trial. Before TCR sequencing, CD4+ T cells and CD8+ T cells from peripheral blood were sorted into separate populations. Genomic DNA was isolated from the sorted cells so that the TCRbeta CDR3 region could be sequenced. TCRbeta CDR3 regions were sequenced using the immunoSEQ Assay. TCRdb re-hosts the immuneACCESS table, in-frame sequences only. Its copies lack some clones; in the studies checked, an unresolved V gene accounts for under half of them, and the cause for the rest is not known. In all, the sample holds just over 50,000 clones, and about 90% of those were seen once. 3% to 4% of the sample rests with the top ten.

The data belong to a study of OX40 agonist ivuxolimab in advanced cancers. About the study as a whole: The costimulatory receptor OX40 (CD134) was targeted by ivuxolimab, a fully human IgG2 agonistic monoclonal antibody. Intravenous ivuxolimab was administered to patients every 2 weeks at six dose levels: 0.01, 0.1, 0.3, 1.5, 3 and 10 mg/kg. Among the 52 dose-escalation patients, around 19 had hepatocellular carcinoma, some 15 melanoma, 9 renal cell carcinoma and 9 head and neck cancer. In the dose-escalation cohort, around four fifths of patients were male, and the mean age was approximately 64 years, with a range of 23 to 79. Prior anti-PD-1, anti-PD-L1 or anti-CTLA-4 therapy was permitted, and 40% of dose-escalation patients had received checkpoint inhibitors. Three dose-escalation patients achieved partial responses, one with hepatocellular carcinoma and two with cutaneous melanoma. The point of sequencing TCRbeta in the periphery was to test whether ivuxolimab changed TCR sequence diversity and drove clonal T-cell expansion. The paper reports the monotherapy dose-escalation portion (N of about 54 patients) of the phase I ivuxolimab trial. The paper's findings and limits, for the study overall: After ivuxolimab, expanded clones were on average more numerous among CD8+ T cells than among CD4+ T cells. At doses of 0.1 to 3.0 mg/kg, clonal expansion of both CD4+ and CD8+ blood T cells was observed from baseline to week 6. Low levels of normalized T-cell clonal expansion were also shown by some nonresponding patients. Partial responders in the 0.1-3.0 mg/kg groups had among the lowest normalized peripheral clonal expansion, especially among CD8+ T cells. Antigen specificity was not determined for the clonally expanded peripheral T cells.

The cysteine opens and the phenylalanine closes a CDR3 of 16 amino acids. The kept DNA is CDR3 alone, 48 bases in frame from the first base. Trimming accounts for 1 base at V and 6 bases at J, while the number of junction bases matched to no gene is 5. CDR1 and CDR2 are drawn from the germline V gene: SGHRS, YFSETQ. The TCR was taken from an adult with an advanced solid tumor such as melanoma, head and neck, liver or kidney cancer. The sequencing used CD4+ or CD8+ T cells sorted from blood, collected in a trial of the OX40 agonist ivuxolimab. The V gene is TRBV5-1 and the J gene is TRBJ2-2, and 11 bases in between align with TRBD1. The sequenced DNA is TGCGCCAGCAGCTTGAACGGACAGGGGGCCCCCGGGGAGCTGTTTTTT. Its amino acids are CASSLNGQGAPGELFF.